This T cell receptor (beta chain) is drawn from a study of T-cell memory formation after mild COVID-19. Turning to the study itself: The TCR clusters were mostly specific to one donor.

TCRdb independently ran MiXCR on the 5' RACE reads; one entry per CDR3 protein. The repertoire includes hundreds of thousands of distinct CDR3 sequences, over 20% of them detected once, and around 13% sits in the top ten. The table lists this clonotype with many counts. Its antigen is unidentified. The trim removed 3 bases at V and 0 bases at J, leaving 5 bases unmatched. CDR1 is SGHRS and CDR2 is YFSETQ in the germline V gene. The CDR3 is made up of 16 amino acids. Study-wide results and caveats: In pre-infection memory, a portion of responding clones appeared, which suggested that cross-reactive memory joined.

The chain uses TRBV5-1 and TRBJ2-2, with 7 bases lining up with TRBD1. Sequencing was done on a sample of PBMCs or a T cell subset sorted from them (not recorded which). The receptor comes from an adult woman who had mild COVID-19 (a few samples of this study predate the infection). Cell type and time point are not known. The CDR3 spells CASSSLTGTNTGELFF. The CDR3 DNA follows: TGCGCCAGCAGCTCTCTGACAGGGACGAACACCGGGGAGCTGTTTTTT.